The next 27 T cell receptor beta chains were all read from a single sample in a study of technical replicates of blood from a few donors. Clones were read by immunoSEQ multiplex PCR, and TCRdb kept only the in-frame ones, dropping some. The profile shows some 85,000 clones, around 94% of them singletons. The material sequenced was T cells isolated from PBMCs. The receptors shown here come from a human donor in good health.

The chain couples TRBV10-3 to TRBJ2-1; D gene ambiguous. V lost 1 base and J lost 8, with 9 bases in between. The CDR3 is made up of 13 amino acids. Germline lookup yields CDR1 ENHRY and CDR2 SYGVKD. The CDR3 spells CAISEFLGDEQFF. The CDR3 DNA reads as TGTGCCATCAGTGAGTTCCTAGGCGATGAGCAGTTCTTC.

This sequence joins TRBV10-1 and TRBJ2-3; 9 nucleotides match TRBD1. J lost 11 bases, V lost 2 bases, and 17 bases had no gene match. The CDR3 runs 17 residues. Germline V gene sequence: CDR1 WNHNN, CDR2 SYGVQD (reference sequence). The CDR3 sequence: CASSEPKWDRERREQYF. The CDR3 DNA reads TGCGCCAGCAGTGAGCCTAAGTGGGACAGGGAGAGGAGGGAGCAGTATTTT.

The rearrangement uses TRBV30 and TRBJ1-2; D possibly corresponds to TRBD1 (5 bases). CDR1 GTSNPN and CDR2 SVGIG come from the germline V gene (reference sequence). The CDR3 consists of 8 residues. V lost 8 bases to trimming and J lost 13 bases, with 11 bases between them. As DNA, the CDR3 is TGTGCCCGGTGGGGGGGCACCTTC. Protein: CARWGGTF.

This chain uses TRBV5-1 with TRBJ2-7, with TRBD1 matching 7 bases. After removal of 4 bases from V and 1 base from J, the junction contained 5 bases not matched to a gene. The germline CDR1 and CDR2 sequences are SGHRS and YFSETQ. This CDR3 is 14 amino acids long. CDR3 coding DNA: TGCGCCAGCAGCCCCGGACAGGCATCCTACGAGCAGTACTTC. The encoded protein is CASSPGQASYEQYF.

The CDR3 DNA reads as TGTGCCAGCATAGTAAAGGGGGCGAAGGGAAACACCATATATTTT. Its translation is CASIVKGAKGNTIYF. The V call is TRBV2, the J call TRBJ1-3; 7 nucleotides match TRBD1. With 7 bases clipped from V and 4 bases from J, the junction kept 10 bases outside the gene matches. In germline, CDR1 is SNHLY, CDR2 FYNNEI. CDR3 length: 15 residues.

This sequence joins TRBV7-7 and TRBJ2-1; 7 bases are a match to TRBD2. Trimming took 5 bases from V and 0 from J; bases not matched to a gene: 7. This CDR3 has 16 amino acids. Looked up from germline, CDR1 is SSHAT and CDR2 is FNYEAQ (reference sequence). CDR3 DNA: TGTGCCAGCAGCCCGGGGAGGGCGCGCTCCTACAATGAGCAGTTCTTC. Protein sequence: CASSPGRARSYNEQFF. Based on the CDR3 plus reference TRBV7-7 and TRBJ2-1, the full variable domain is GAGVSQSPRYKVTKRGQDVTLRCDPISSHATLYWYQQALGQGPEFLTYFNYEAQPDKSGLPSDRFSAERPEGSISTLTIQRTEQRDSAMYRCASSPGRARSYNEQFFGPGTRLTVL.

In DNA, the CDR3 is TGTGCCAGCAGCGTAGCTATTGGACAGGGAATAGATACGCAGTATTTT. It is translated as CASSVAIGQGIDTQYF. The chain uses TRBV9 and TRBJ2-3, with 8 bases matching TRBD1. This CDR3 is 16 amino acids long. V was pared by 0 bases and J by 5 bases, with 8 bases of the junction left unmatched. CDR1 is SGDLS and CDR2 is YYNGEE in the germline V gene. Filled out from reference TRBV9 and TRBJ2-3, the complete variable domain reads DSGVTQTPKHLITATGQRVTLRCSPRSGDLSVYWYQQSLDQGLQFLIQYYNGEERAKGNILERFSAQQFPDLHSELNLSSLELGDSALYFCASSVAIGQGIDTQYFGPGTRLTVL.

This chain joins TRBV5-1 and TRBJ2-2; the D is unclear. This CDR3 region has 12 residues. Deletions cut 0 bases from V and 8 bases from J, with 5 bases between. CDR1 is SGHRS, CDR2 YFSETQ, per germline. The CDR3 region is CASSLDIGELFF. CDR3 in DNA: TGCGCCAGCAGCTTGGACATTGGGGAGCTGTTTTTT.

The CDR3 protein is CASQGTGINEQYF. CDR3 nucleotides: TGTGCCAGTCAAGGGACAGGTATAAACGAGCAGTACTTC. The chain links TRBV19 to TRBJ2-7; 8 positions match TRBD1. V trimming: 8 bases; J trimming: 5 bases; junction bases outside the gene matches: 8. CDR1 and CDR2 from the germline V gene are LNHDA and SQIVND (reference sequence). CDR3 length: 13 residues.

This clone was detected many times. This chain links TRBV19 with TRBJ2-1; no reliable D call. Germline V gene data show CDR1 as LNHDA and CDR2 as SQIVND (reference sequence). Trimming removed 7 bases at V and 6 bases at J, with 22 bases between. There are 16 residues in the CDR3. The CDR3 reads CASTPLYAFVFNEQFF. The CDR3 nucleotides read TGTGCCAGTACTCCCCTTTATGCGTTTGTGTTCAATGAGCAGTTCTTC. Full variable domain (missing parts from reference TRBV19 and TRBJ2-1): DGGITQSPKYLFRKEGQNVTLSCEQNLNHDAMYWYRQDPGQGLRLIYYSQIVNDFQKGDIAEGYSVSREKKESFPLTVTSAQKNPTAFYLCASTPLYAFVFNEQFFGPGTRLTVL.

V and J are TRBV6-1 and TRBJ2-1; 13 bases match TRBD2. Germline V gene sequence: CDR1 MNHNS, CDR2 SASEGT. This CDR3 comprises 15 residues. After removal of 7 bases from V and 7 bases from J, the junction contained 7 bases not matched to a gene. Here the CDR3 reads CASKKTSGRPNEQFF. CDR3 nucleotides: TGTGCCAGCAAAAAGACTAGCGGGAGGCCAAATGAGCAGTTCTTC.

V usage is TRBV5-1 and J usage is TRBJ1-1; TRBD1 aligns across 12 bases. From germline, CDR1 is SGHRS and CDR2 YFSETQ. The CDR3 is 16 residues long. V trimming: 0 bases; J trimming: 4 bases; junction bases outside the gene matches: 4. In DNA form, the CDR3 reads TGCGCCAGCAGCTTGGTCCGGGACAGGGGGCCCACTGAAGCTTTCTTT. Amino acid sequence: CASSLVRDRGPTEAFF.

The J gene is TRBJ2-7, the V gene TRBV2; tentatively, D is TRBD1 (6 bases). Trimming took off 2 bases at V and 6 bases at J, with 8 bases between the two ends. CDR3 length: 12 residues. CDR1 is SNHLY and CDR2 is FYNNEI in the germline V gene. The CDR3 loop reads CASSEQGSEQYF. In DNA form, the CDR3 reads TGTGCCAGCAGTGAACAGGGGAGCGAGCAGTACTTC.

The chain links TRBV10-1 to TRBJ2-7; D not resolved. The germline CDR1 and CDR2 sequences are WNHNN and SYGVQD (reference sequence). CDR3 length: 12 amino acids. The V gene lost 3 bases and the J gene lost 3 bases, with 6 bases spanning the gap. As DNA, the CDR3 is TGCGCCAGCAGTGAATCCAGCTACGAGCAGTACTTC. It encodes CASSESSYEQYF.

This rearrangement joins TRBV2 to TRBJ2-7; D is unclear. This CDR3 has 14 amino acids. V was cut by 5 bases and J by 2 bases, with 13 bases left in between. In germline, CDR1 is SNHLY, CDR2 FYNNEI. CDR3 region: CASSKNVHTYEQYF. The DNA of the CDR3 is TGTGCCAGCAGTAAGAACGTACACACCTACGAGCAGTACTTC. Variable domain in full (rest from reference TRBV2 and TRBJ2-7): EPEVTQTPSHQVTQMGQEVILRCVPISNHLYFYWYRQILGQKVEFLVSFYNNEISEKSEIFDDQFSVERPDGSNFTLKIRSTKLEDSAMYFCASSKNVHTYEQYFGPGTRLTVT.

The J gene is TRBJ1-2, the V gene TRBV5-6, with TRBD1 matching 7 bases. J gave up 5 bases and V 2 bases, and 3 bases lay outside the gene matches. The CDR3 totals 13 residues. Germline V gene lookup returns CDR1 SGHDT and CDR2 YYEEEE. As DNA, the CDR3 is TGTGCCAGCAGCTTCACACAGGGGTATGGCTACACCTTC. This sequence encodes CASSFTQGYGYTF. Full variable domain (rest looked up from reference TRBV5-6 and TRBJ1-2): DAGVTQSPTHLIKTRGQQVTLRCSPKSGHDTVSWYQQALGQGPQFIFQYYEEEERQRGNFPDRFSGHQFPNYSSELNVNALLLGDSALYLCASSFTQGYGYTFGSGTRLTVV.

This chain links TRBV7-9 with TRBJ2-5, with D unresolved. Germline V gene sequence: CDR1 SEHNR, CDR2 FQNEAQ (reference sequence). This CDR3 region has 14 residues. The V end lost 0 bases, the J end lost 5 bases, and 10 bases lay between the germline ends. The CDR3 bases are TGTGCCAGCAGCTTAGCGCTAGAAACGGAGACCCAGTACTTC. Its translation is CASSLALETETQYF.

This rearrangement joins TRBV6-1 to TRBJ1-2; possible D gene TRBD1, 6 bases. There are 14 residues in the CDR3. Trimming left V 6 bases short and J 1 base short, with 12 bases between. The V gene's germline CDR1 is MNHNS and CDR2 SASEGT. In nucleotides, the CDR3 is TGTGCCAGCAGGCTACAGGGCCTTAACTATGGCTACACCTTC. It encodes CASRLQGLNYGYTF.

This chain connects TRBV4-2 to TRBJ2-3; D is perhaps TRBD2 (6 bases). Trimming removed 0 bases at V and 0 bases at J, with 13 bases between. The V gene's germline CDR1 is LGHNA and CDR2 YNFKEQ. The length of the CDR3 is 17 residues. This CDR3 reads CASSQDLRRDSTDTQYF. The CDR3 nucleotides read TGTGCCAGCAGCCAAGATCTAAGGCGGGACAGCACAGATACGCAGTATTTT.

This clone was recorded only once. DNA for the CDR3: TGTGCCAGCAGCCCGAGCCCTTCCTACGAGCAGTACTTC. It translates to CASSPSPSYEQYF. The chain joins TRBV2 to TRBJ2-7; D unclear. Germline V gives CDR1 SNHLY, CDR2 FYNNEI. The CDR3 sequence is 13 residues long. V lost 6 bases to trimming and J lost 1 base, with 10 bases between them.

The CDR3 here is CASSVLQGRIRDTQYF. In DNA, the CDR3 is TGTGCCAGCAGCGTACTACAGGGAAGGATTAGAGATACGCAGTATTTT. The chain has TRBV7-9 and TRBJ2-3, with a weak D call TRBD1 (6 bases). Per the germline V gene, CDR1 is SEHNR and CDR2 is FQNEAQ (reference sequence). The CDR3 runs to 16 residues. The V end was cut by 5 bases, the J end by 5 bases, with 20 bases between.

The chain employs TRBV5-4 and TRBJ2-7; D is possibly TRBD2 (6 bases). Germline values: CDR1 SGHNT, CDR2 YYREEE (reference sequence). With 4 bases removed from V and 4 bases from J, the gap between germline ends came to 9 bases. This CDR3 has 12 residues. The CDR3 nucleotides are TGTGCCAGCAGCCGGGGGACTTACGAGCAGTACTTC. Translated: CASSRGTYEQYF.

This clone was seen more than once but under ten times. The chain recombines TRBV18 with TRBJ1-2; D uncertain. Germline-derived CDR1 and CDR2 are KGHSH and LQKENI. The length of the CDR3 is 13 residues. V lost 2 bases and J lost 8, with 12 bases in between. CDR3 coding DNA: TGTGCCAGCTCACCAAGTGATTTTGAGGGCTACACCTTC. It encodes CASSPSDFEGYTF.

This sequence joins TRBV7-9 and TRBJ2-7; D is ambiguous. Trimming removed 2 bases from V and 2 bases from J, with 10 bases in between. CDR1 SEHNR and CDR2 FQNEAQ come from the germline V gene (reference sequence). CDR3 length: 14 amino acids. CDR3 nucleotides: TGTGCCAGCAGCTTATTAACCTACCCCTACGAGCAGTACTTC. Its protein product is CASSLLTYPYEQYF.

A few counts support this clone. The chain recombines TRBV5-4 with TRBJ1-2; D possibly corresponds to TRBD1 (5 bases). V was clipped by 0 bases and J by 6 bases, with 9 bases between them. The germline V gene has CDR1 SGHNT and CDR2 YYREEE (reference sequence). CDR3 length: 13 amino acids. This CDR3 is CASSLGVGDGYTF. CDR3 sequence (DNA): TGTGCCAGCAGCTTGGGGGTAGGGGATGGCTACACCTTC.

The J gene is TRBJ2-3, the V gene TRBV9, with D perhaps matching TRBD1 (5 bases). The CDR3 is 18 residues long. V was cut by 3 bases and J by 0 bases, with 20 bases left in between. Germline V gene data show CDR1 as SGDLS and CDR2 as YYNGEE. CDR3 protein: CASSAEHSQVPSTDTQYF. The CDR3 DNA is TGTGCCAGCAGCGCAGAACACTCACAGGTACCAAGCACAGATACGCAGTATTTT. The complete variable domain, with remaining parts taken from reference TRBV9 and TRBJ2-3, reads DSGVTQTPKHLITATGQRVTLRCSPRSGDLSVYWYQQSLDQGLQFLIQYYNGEERAKGNILERFSAQQFPDLHSELNLSSLELGDSALYFCASSAEHSQVPSTDTQYFGPGTRLTVL.

The chain combines TRBV7-2 with TRBJ1-2; D call uncertain. V was shortened by 5 bases and J by 1 base, with 11 bases between the two germline ends. Germline V gives CDR1 SGHTA, CDR2 FQGNSA. The CDR3 sequence is 14 residues long. The CDR3 DNA sequence: TGTGCCAGCAGCACCTCCACAGTTAACTATGGCTACACCTTC. Translating it yields CASSTSTVNYGYTF.